The next 16 T cell receptor beta chains were all read from a single sample in a study of CD8+ T cells in alopecia areata (dated by TCRdb to about 2018). Library preparation was by the immunoSEQ multiplex PCR assay. RNA was extracted from all samples and reverse transcribed into cDNA as template for TCR sequencing. As stored in TCRdb, this immuneACCESS dataset retains in-frame rearrangements with V and J assigned. A fraction of the clones does not appear; measured against another copy, unresolved V genes explain less than half of the discrepancy, and the remainder lacks a known reason. The table for this sample lists more than 200,000 clones; 67% of them were counted only once. Of the sample, around 1.2% falls within the top ten clones. What the time point label conveys for this sample: baseline before oral tofacitinib. Here the sequenced sample was CD4+ T cells sorted from blood, taken at week 0. The receptors stem from a human donor with alopecia areata.

The CDR3: CASSQFGISRGLGNEQFF. CDR3 nucleotides: TGCGCCAGCAGCCAATTCGGAATTTCTCGGGGGTTGGGGAATGAGCAGTTCTTC. The chain uses TRBV4-1 and TRBJ2-1, with a weak D call TRBD2 (6 bases). The CDR3 spans 18 residues. Germline V gene sequence: CDR1 MGHRA, CDR2 YSYEKL. V lost 2 bases and J lost 7, with 24 bases in between.

The chain has TRBV6-6 and TRBJ1-6; 8 nucleotides agree with TRBD1. The CDR3 has 14 residues. Germline V gene sequence: CDR1 MNHNY, CDR2 SVGAGI (reference sequence). V lost 5 bases, J lost 10 bases, and 7 bases stayed unmatched. CDR3 nucleotide sequence: TGTGCCAGCAGTGCCGGGACAGGAACATCACCCCTCCACTTT. The encoded protein is CASSAGTGTSPLHF.

The genes are TRBV27 and TRBJ1-4; D call uncertain. The germline V gene has CDR1 MNHEY and CDR2 SMNVEV (reference sequence). Trimming stripped 5 bases from V and 5 bases from J, with 9 bases between. CDR3 length: 13 residues. The DNA for the CDR3 is TGTGCCAGCAGTCGGACCCTAAATGAAAAACTGTTTTTT. Amino acids: CASSRTLNEKLFF.

This chain uses TRBV7-9 with TRBJ1-1; no definite D call. The germline gives CDR1 SEHNR, CDR2 FQNEAQ (reference sequence). Trimming pared 2 bases from V and 7 bases from J, leaving 11 bases between. This CDR3 is built from 13 residues. The CDR3: CASSLLMENEAFF. In nucleotides, the CDR3 is TGTGCCAGCAGCTTATTAATGGAGAATGAAGCTTTCTTT.

The chain recombines TRBV7-2 with TRBJ2-7; a weak D match, TRBD1 (6 bases). Germline assignment: CDR1 SGHTA and CDR2 FQGNSA. V was trimmed by 4 bases and J by 0 bases, leaving 7 bases between them. The CDR3 is 13 amino acids. In DNA form, the CDR3 reads TGTGCCAGCAGCTCGGACAGCTCCTACGAGCAGTACTTC. Translating gives CASSSDSSYEQYF.

This sequence joins TRBV20-1 and TRBJ1-4; D possibly corresponds to TRBD1 (6 bases). CDR3 length: 11 residues. Germline V CDR1 and CDR2: DFQATT, SNEGSKA (reference sequence). V dropped 8 bases and J dropped 5 bases, with 9 bases sitting between them. CDR3 sequence (DNA): TGCAGTTGGACAGTAAATGAAAAACTGTTTTTT. This codes for CSWTVNEKLFF.

The chain is built from TRBV25-1 and TRBJ2-1, with D perhaps matching TRBD1 (6 bases). The CDR3 runs to 12 residues. V lost 6 bases, J lost 9 bases, and 12 bases lay in between. In germline, CDR1 is MGHDK, CDR2 SYGVNS. The CDR3 is CASSARGGEQFF. CDR3 in DNA: TGTGCCAGCAGCGCCAGGGGCGGTGAGCAGTTCTTC. Supplemented by reference TRBV25-1 and TRBJ2-1, the full variable domain reads EADIYQTPRYLVIGTGKKITLECSQTMGHDKMYWYQQDPGMELHLIHYSYGVNSTEKGDLSSESTVSRIRTEHFPLTLESARPSHTSQYLCASSARGGEQFFGPGTRLTVL.

This rearrangement joins TRBV18 to TRBJ2-5; 12 bases fit TRBD2. The germline V gene encodes CDR1 KGHSH and CDR2 LQKENI. The ends lost 5 bases at V and 4 bases at J; junction bases unmatched: 2. The CDR3 has 14 residues. The CDR3 sequence is CASSSTSGGETQYF. CDR3 DNA sequence: TGTGCCAGCTCATCGACTAGCGGGGGAGAGACCCAGTACTTC.

This chain joins TRBV7-9 and TRBJ2-1; 8 positions match TRBD1. CDR3 length: 14 residues. J gave up 3 bases and V 5 bases, and 3 bases lay outside the gene matches. Germline V CDR1 and CDR2: SEHNR, FQNEAQ (reference sequence). CDR3 bases: TGTGCCAGCAGCCAAGGACAGGGCTACAATGAGCAGTTCTTC. Protein sequence: CASSQGQGYNEQFF.

The V call is TRBV29-1, the J call TRBJ2-5, with 11 positions matching TRBD2. CDR1 and CDR2 from the germline V gene are SQVTM and ANQGSEA. The V and J ends lost 4 bases and 7 bases, in that order; junction bases with no gene match: 8. The CDR3 extends over 14 amino acids. CDR3 sequence reads: CSVVLAGGRGTQYF. As DNA, the CDR3 is TGCAGCGTTGTCCTAGCGGGGGGTCGAGGGACCCAGTACTTC.

The CDR3 DNA reads TGTGCCAGCAGCCCCGGGACAGGGAATCAGCCCCAGCATTTT. This codes for CASSPGTGNQPQHF. The rearrangement links TRBV5-6 to TRBJ1-5; 9 nucleotides line up with TRBD1. The junction had 3 bases not matched to a gene; V was cut back by 4 bases and J by 4 bases. Per the germline V gene, CDR1 is SGHDT and CDR2 is YYEEEE. The CDR3 runs to 14 residues.

The chain links TRBV20-1 to TRBJ2-5; D is undetermined. Germline CDR1 DFQATT, CDR2 SNEGSKA (reference sequence). Trimming removed 4 bases from V and 5 bases from J, with 8 bases in between. The CDR3 has 11 amino acids. CDR3 loop: CSAMLRETQYF. CDR3 in DNA: TGCAGTGCTATGTTACGGGAGACCCAGTACTTC.

This chain links TRBV30 with TRBJ1-5, with D possibly TRBD1 on 5 matching bases. This CDR3 has 15 residues. Trimming shortened V by 4 bases and J by 2 bases, and 15 bases separated the two germline ends. Germline assignment: CDR1 GTSNPN and CDR2 SVGIG (reference sequence). CDR3: CAWTRGQGGNQPQHF. Written as DNA, the CDR3 is TGTGCCTGGACCCGTGGGCAGGGTGGCAATCAGCCCCAGCATTTT.

This rearrangement joins TRBV27 to TRBJ2-3; a weak D match, TRBD2 (6 bases). The CDR3 is 18 amino acids. V shed 2 bases and J shed 4 bases, with 22 bases lying between them. Germline V CDR1 and CDR2: MNHEY, SMNVEV (reference sequence). CDR3 amino acids: CASSLGGGTGPFSDTQYF. CDR3 nucleotide sequence: TGTGCCAGCAGTTTAGGGGGAGGAACAGGCCCCTTCTCAGATACGCAGTATTTT.

J is TRBJ1-5 and V is TRBV30; no definite D call. Trimming pared 4 bases from V and 3 bases from J, leaving 13 bases between. The length of the CDR3 is 14 residues. CDR1 is GTSNPN, CDR2 SVGIG, per germline (reference sequence). CDR3 in amino acids: CAWKSAGYNQPQHF. The CDR3 nucleotides are TGTGCCTGGAAATCCGCGGGCTACAATCAGCCCCAGCATTTT.

V usage is TRBV30 and J usage is TRBJ2-3; the D gene is possibly TRBD2 (5 bases). Germline lookup yields CDR1 GTSNPN and CDR2 SVGIG (reference sequence). CDR3 size: 13 residues. V shed 3 bases and J shed 4 bases, with 11 bases lying between them. DNA of the CDR3: TGTGCCTGGAGGTTACTAGACGCAGATACGCAGTATTTT. Protein sequence: CAWRLLDADTQYF.